This T cell receptor (beta chain) came from a study of control samples from healthy donors and cancer patients. Using immunoSEQ multiplex PCR, the repertoire was profiled, and TCRdb retains in-frame clones only, with some absent. The sample includes more than 95,000 clones, roughly 84% of them seen just once. The germline V gene encodes CDR1 SEHNR and CDR2 FQNEAQ (reference sequence). V lost 4 bases to trimming and J lost 3 bases; unmatched junction nucleotides: 2. The CDR3 contains 14 residues. This sequence joins TRBV7-9 and TRBJ1-4, with TRBD1 identical over 7 bases. The origin of this receptor is a man aged 35-49 years in good health. The sample consisted of blood. The CDR3 is CASSWTGSNEKLFF. In DNA form, the CDR3 reads TGTGCCAGCAGCTGGACAGGTTCTAATGAAAAACTGTTTTTT.